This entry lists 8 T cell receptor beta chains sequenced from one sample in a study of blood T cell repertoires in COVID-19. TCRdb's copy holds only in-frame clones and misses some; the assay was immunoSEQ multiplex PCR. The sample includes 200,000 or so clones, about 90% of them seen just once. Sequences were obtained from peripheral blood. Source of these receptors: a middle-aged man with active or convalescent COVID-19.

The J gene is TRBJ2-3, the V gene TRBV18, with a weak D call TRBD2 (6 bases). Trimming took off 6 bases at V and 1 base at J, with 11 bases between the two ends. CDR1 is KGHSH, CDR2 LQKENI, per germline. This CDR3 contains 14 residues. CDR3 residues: CASSSASGTDTQYF. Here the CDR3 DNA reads TGTGCCAGCTCCTCCGCTAGCGGCACAGATACGCAGTATTTT.

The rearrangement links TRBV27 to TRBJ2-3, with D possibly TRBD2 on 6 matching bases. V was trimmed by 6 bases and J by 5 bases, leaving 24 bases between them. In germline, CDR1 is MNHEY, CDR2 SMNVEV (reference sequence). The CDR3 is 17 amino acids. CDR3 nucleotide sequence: TGTGCCAGCAGCCCAGCCCGTGGACGGGACTTCAAAGATACGCAGTATTTT. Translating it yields CASSPARGRDFKDTQYF.

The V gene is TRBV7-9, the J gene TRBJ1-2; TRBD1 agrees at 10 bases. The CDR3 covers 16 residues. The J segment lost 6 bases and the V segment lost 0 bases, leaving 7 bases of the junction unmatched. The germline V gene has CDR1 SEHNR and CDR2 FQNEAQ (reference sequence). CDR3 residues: CASSLAGRTGGDGYTF. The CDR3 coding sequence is TGTGCCAGCAGCTTAGCGGGTCGGACAGGGGGTGATGGCTACACCTTC.

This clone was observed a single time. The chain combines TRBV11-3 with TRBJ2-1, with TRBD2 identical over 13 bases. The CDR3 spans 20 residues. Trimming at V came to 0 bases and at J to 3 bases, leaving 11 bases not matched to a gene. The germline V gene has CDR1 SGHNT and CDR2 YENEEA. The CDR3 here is CASSLDWGTTSGRIYNEQFF. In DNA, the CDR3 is TGTGCCAGCAGCTTAGATTGGGGAACGACTAGCGGGAGGATCTACAATGAGCAGTTCTTC.

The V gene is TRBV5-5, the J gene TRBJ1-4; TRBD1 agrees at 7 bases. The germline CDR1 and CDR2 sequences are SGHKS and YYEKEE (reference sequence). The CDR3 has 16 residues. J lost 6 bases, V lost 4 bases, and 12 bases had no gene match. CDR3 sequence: CASSDRVGTVDEKLFF. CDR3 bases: TGTGCCAGCAGCGATCGCGTAGGGACAGTAGATGAAAAACTGTTTTTT. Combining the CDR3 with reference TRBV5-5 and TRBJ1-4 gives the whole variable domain DAGVTQSPTHLIKTRGQQVTLRCSPISGHKSVSWYQQVLGQGPQFIFQYYEKEERGRGNFPDRFSARQFPNYSSELNVNALLLGDSALYLCASSDRVGTVDEKLFFGSGTQLSVL.

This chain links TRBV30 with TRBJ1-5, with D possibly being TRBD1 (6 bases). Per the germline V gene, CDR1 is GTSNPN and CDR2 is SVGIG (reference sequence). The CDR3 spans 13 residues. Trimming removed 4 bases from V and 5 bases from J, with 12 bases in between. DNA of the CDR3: TGTGCCTGGAACCTACAGGGAGATCAGCCCCAGCATTTT. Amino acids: CAWNLQGDQPQHF.

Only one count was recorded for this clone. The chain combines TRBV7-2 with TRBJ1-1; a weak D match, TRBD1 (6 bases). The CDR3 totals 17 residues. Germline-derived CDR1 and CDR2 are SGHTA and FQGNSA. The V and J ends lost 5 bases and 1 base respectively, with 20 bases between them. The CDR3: CASSPYRGGVKNTEAFF. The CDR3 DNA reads TGTGCCAGCAGCCCTTATCGGGGGGGCGTTAAGAACACTGAAGCTTTCTTT.

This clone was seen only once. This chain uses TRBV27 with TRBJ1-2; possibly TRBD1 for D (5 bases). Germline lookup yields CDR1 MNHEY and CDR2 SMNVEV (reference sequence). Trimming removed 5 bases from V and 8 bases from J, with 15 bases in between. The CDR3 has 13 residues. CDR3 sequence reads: CASSPWDSGGYTF. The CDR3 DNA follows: TGTGCCAGCAGTCCCTGGGACTCGGGGGGCTACACCTTC.